This is a list of T cell receptor beta chains from one sample in a study of monozygotic twins with cystic fibrosis. Only in-frame clones appear in the TCRdb table, and some are missing; sequencing was by immunoSEQ multiplex PCR. This table holds around 23,000 clones, approximately 89% found once. Sequencing input: blood. These receptors came from a girl aged 2 to 9 with cystic fibrosis. The CDR3 runs from the conserved cysteine through the conserved F or W.

V gene | CDR3 protein
TRBV4-3 | CASSQGVRVSYNEQFF
TRBV11-2 | CASSLVFLFEQYF
TRBV5-5 | CASRFQSTGGTQYF
TRBV5-4 | CASSLQPGQPYEQYF
TRBV6-6 | CASSYLDNYGYTF
TRBV11-3 | CASSQGEGDYYEQYF
TRBV6-5 | CASSYSRATNTIYF
TRBV2 | CASSVEGDDGYTF
TRBV5-1 | CASSFSGRANTEAFF
TRBV7-9 | CAGRGEGNSPLHF
TRBV4-3 | CVSSQETGHRYEQYF
TRBV5-8 | CASSLVQTGELFF
TRBV6-5 | CASSPDGGNEKLFF
TRBV29-1 | CSVARLVSETQYF
TRBV19 | CASTLGGGWYF
TRBV27 | CASSFGAGQGRMNTEAFF
TRBV9 | CASSPGLEDNQPQHF
TRBV2 | CASSENRNQPQHF
TRBV5-1 | CASSLGQGTDEQFF
TRBV18 | CASSPSSVDSYEQYF
TRBV5-1 | CASSLAIASGGGEQYF
TRBV5-1 | CASSLVGTASGANVLTF
TRBV5-6 | CASSEGNEKLFF
TRBV9 | CASSVAEGYEQYF
TRBV6-1 | CASTRGTSGGDEQYF
TRBV5-1 | CASSHDRHEQYF
TRBV18 | CASSQNRDGRVYEQYF
TRBV19 | CASSPGAAGNTIYF
TRBV10-2 | CASMRELTLLQETQYF
TRBV14 | CASSQGWGANYGYTF
TRBV10-2 | CASTLTGRNSPLHF
TRBV5-5 | CASSSPSGDEQFF
TRBV5-1 | CASSLQTGMNTEAFF
TRBV29-1 | CSVRQGDSNQPQHF
TRBV10-1 | CASSRLAGGPETQYF
TRBV30 | CAWGAGGEQYF
TRBV15 | CATARGGTVNSPLHF
TRBV6-5 | CASSYSPGPDGKLFF
TRBV10-2 | CASSGGYTEAFF
TRBV5-4 | CASSRSGNPFNEQFF